The source of this T cell receptor (beta chain) is a study of blood T cell repertoires in COVID-19. As for the study in general: Researchers got acute and convalescent COVID-19 samples from the United States, Italy and Spain. In each case, the material was cDNA or gDNA derived from T cells, B-cell-depleted T cells, or PBMCs.

The CDR3 is 13 amino acids. The junction had 3 bases not matched to a gene; V was cut back by 5 bases and J by 4 bases. Germline CDR1 KGHSH, CDR2 LQKENI. In the original processing: How many nucleated cells were present was estimated from reference gene primer amplification. Data came from immunoSEQ multiplex PCR; TCRdb stores just in-frame clones and leaves some out. V and J calls and clone size are given by that table; D and trimming were obtained from the DNA. Among fewer than 200,000 clones listed, 77% were seen once. The chain recombines TRBV18 with TRBJ1-2; TRBD1 agrees at 8 bases. The clonotype comes from a man aged 65-85 years with acute or convalescent COVID-19. Material: peripheral blood. The CDR3 DNA reads TGTGCCAGCTCAGACAGGGGTACCTATGGCTACACCTTC. Amino acids: CASSDRGTYGYTF.